This TCR beta chain was identified during a study of T cell responses to AZD1222 COVID-19 vaccine (dated by TCRdb to 2020 to 2022). About the full investigation: A total of over 230 trial participants underwent TCR sequencing, of whom 207 had received two doses of AZD1222 and approximately 26 had received two doses of the MenACWY control vaccine. Trial participants were enrolled by age into 18-55, 56-69 and 70-plus year subgroups, with approximately 160, 26 and 62 TCR-sequenced participants respectively.

There are a few counts of this clone. Its antigen remains unidentified. It has no much larger one-base neighbor in the sample; base qualities were not kept. Reading the label with the study, this specimen's time point is: about 28 days (+/-7) after the second vaccine dose. Because spike-specific TCR depth and breadth did not differ between the two schedules, AZD1222 recipients who got a second dose at roughly 4 weeks were pooled with those who got a second dose at roughly 12 weeks. The vaccinee samples were drawn from two UK trials, COV001 and COV002, one of which was a single-blind randomized controlled phase 2/3 trial testing AZD1222 (ChAdOx1 nCoV-19) in healthy adults. For TCRbeta chain sequencing, PBMC samples were collected from trial participants at day 0 and at day 28 after the second dose. The CDR3 regions of human TCRbeta chains were analyzed by immunosequencing. The source study handled its data this way. TCRs in the repertoires were compared against a reference library of SARS-CoV-2-specific TCRs that had been generated with the MIRA antigen-specificity platform. Breadth meant the fraction of unique TCRs that were SARS-CoV-2-associated, whereas depth meant the fraction of total T cells that were SARS-CoV-2-associated. Using the MIRA data, each spike-specific TCR was assigned both to the spike region to which the TCR was reactive and to a CD4 or CD8 class. Log10-transformed breadth and depth values were compared by one-way ANOVA with Sidak's multiple comparisons tests. TCRdb limited this immuneACCESS table to in-frame rearrangements with V and J called. A share of clones is missing; checked studies link under half to unresolved V genes, and the rest is unexplained. Clone size and V and J calls were adopted from that table, with D and trimming inferred from the DNA. For this sample there are roughly 30,000 clones; 75% to 85% appear just once. The ten most abundant clones make up approximately 4% of the sample.

V gives up 2 bases and J gives up 3 bases, and the segment between their germline ends measures 10 bases. As encoded in the germline V gene, CDR1 is LGHNA while CDR2 is YSLEER. The cysteine opens and the phenylalanine closes a CDR3 of 14 amino acids. The only DNA kept is the CDR3, 42 bases in frame from the first base. Overall study outcomes, separate from this receptor: Epitopes outside the regions mutated in the B.1.351 and B.1.1.7 variants were reportedly recognized by nearly half of the unique spike-specific TCRs. Conclusions about previously exposed vaccinees were limited because only 5 or 6 AZD1222 recipients were SARS-CoV-2 seropositive at baseline. Most participants were white British and females outnumbered males, and the authors suggested that clonal diversity may have been underestimated. After two AZD1222 doses, spike-specific TCR breadth and depth were significantly higher than at day 0 and than in MenACWY recipients. Vaccine-associated CD4 TCRs spanned the whole spike protein, with dominant responses in regions 160-218 and 743-854. Because no day 14 peak-response samples were available, repertoires were characterized only after the peak T cell response. The 56-69-year group was small, and its depth increase did not reach significance, likely because of low power.

This TCR came from an adult who received the AZD1222 COVID-19 vaccine. This sequence uses TRBV4-3 and TRBJ1-1; no D gene is confidently identified. The specimen comprised peripheral blood, sampled 28 days after the second AZD1222 dose. CDR3 protein: CASSQQPRDTEAFF. The nucleotides are TGCGCCAGCAGCCAACAACCCCGGGACACTGAAGCTTTCTTT.